This T cell receptor beta chain was profiled in a study of blood T cell repertoires in COVID-19. Study in general: From T cells, B-cell-depleted T cells, or PBMCs came the material, which was cDNA or gDNA.

This CDR3 spans 19 amino acids. CDR1 and CDR2 from the germline V gene are MGHRA and YSYEKL. Trimming cost V 1 base and J 0 bases; bases outside gene matches: 6. Original analysis: Nucleated cell counts were estimated from reference gene primer amplification. Assay: immunoSEQ multiplex PCR; the TCRdb copy retains only in-frame clones and omits some. V and J calls and clone size are given by that table; D and trimming were obtained from the DNA. The sample has around 360,000 clones, more than 75% seen once. The cohort comprised adults aged roughly 18 to 95 years residing in under 25 US areas. Grouping used clinical history reported by participants in a survey and questionnaire.

V and J are TRBV4-1 and TRBJ2-6; 10 bases agree with TRBD2. The source of this sequence is a man aged 35 to 55 in a cohort exposed to, infected with or recovered from COVID-19 (not recorded which). The sequenced sample was PBMCs or T cells enriched from blood (not recorded which). The CDR3 here is CASSQGLAGISSGANVLTF. The CDR3 DNA follows: TGCGCCAGCAGCCAAGGACTAGCGGGCATATCCTCTGGGGCCAACGTCCTGACTTTC.